This T cell receptor (beta chain) was identified in a study of blood T cells in healthy people across ages. CDR3 size: 14 residues. Trimming shortened V by 3 bases and J by 0 bases, and 6 bases separated the two germline ends. Then a second PCR, running about 6 to 12 cycles, was carried out with a sample-barcoded 5' primer and a J-beta primer mix. TCRdb passed the 5' RACE reads through MiXCR, listing each CDR3 protein once. The sample yields more than 650,000 distinct CDR3 sequences, 22% seen once. In this sample, this clonotype turned up a few times. The source of this sequence is a man in his 70s in good health. The material sequenced was blood. V and J are TRBV12-3 or TRBV12-4 and TRBJ1-5, with D hard to call. CDR3 amino acids: CASSFLDSNQPQHF. In DNA, the CDR3 is TGTGCCAGCAGTTTCCTCGATAGCAATCAGCCCCAGCATTTT.